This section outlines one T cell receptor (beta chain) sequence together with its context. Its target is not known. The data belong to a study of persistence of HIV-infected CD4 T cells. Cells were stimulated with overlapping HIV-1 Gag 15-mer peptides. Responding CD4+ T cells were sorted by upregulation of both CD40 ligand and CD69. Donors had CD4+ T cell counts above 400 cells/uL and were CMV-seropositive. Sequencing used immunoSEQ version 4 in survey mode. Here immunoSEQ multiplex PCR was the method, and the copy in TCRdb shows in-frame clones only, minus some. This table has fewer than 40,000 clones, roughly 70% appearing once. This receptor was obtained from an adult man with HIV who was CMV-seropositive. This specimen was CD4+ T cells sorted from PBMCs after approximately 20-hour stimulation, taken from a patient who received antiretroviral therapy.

The CDR3 nucleotides read TGTGCCAGCAGCCCATTACCGGGACGAGGTAATGAAAAACTGTTTTTT. Translated, it gives CASSPLPGRGNEKLFF. The rearrangement uses TRBV28 and TRBJ1-4, with D possibly TRBD1 on 5 matching bases. The CDR3 sequence is 16 residues long. The V and J ends lost 6 bases and 4 bases respectively, with 18 bases between them. Germline CDR1 MDHEN, CDR2 SYDVKM.